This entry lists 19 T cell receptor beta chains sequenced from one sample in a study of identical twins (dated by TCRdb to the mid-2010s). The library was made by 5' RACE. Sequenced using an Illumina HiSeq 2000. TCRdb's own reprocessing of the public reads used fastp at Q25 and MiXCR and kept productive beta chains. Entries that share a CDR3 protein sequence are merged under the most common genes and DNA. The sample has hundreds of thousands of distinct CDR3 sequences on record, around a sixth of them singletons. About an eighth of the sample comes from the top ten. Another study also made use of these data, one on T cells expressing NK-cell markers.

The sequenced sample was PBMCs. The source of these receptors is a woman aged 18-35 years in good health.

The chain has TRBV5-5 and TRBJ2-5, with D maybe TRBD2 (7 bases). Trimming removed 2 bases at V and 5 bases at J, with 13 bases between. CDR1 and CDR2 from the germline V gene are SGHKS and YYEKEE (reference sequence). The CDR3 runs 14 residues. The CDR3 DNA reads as TGTGCCAGCAGCTTAGGGGGGGGCCTCGAGACCCAGTACTTC. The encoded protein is CASSLGGGLETQYF.

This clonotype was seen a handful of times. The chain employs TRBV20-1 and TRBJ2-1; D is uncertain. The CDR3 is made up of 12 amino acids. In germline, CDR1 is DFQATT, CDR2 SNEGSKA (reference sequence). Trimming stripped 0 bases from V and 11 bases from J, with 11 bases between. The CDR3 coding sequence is TGCAGTGCTAGAGACCGGTTCGTGAAGCAGTTCTTC. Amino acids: CSARDRFVKQFF.

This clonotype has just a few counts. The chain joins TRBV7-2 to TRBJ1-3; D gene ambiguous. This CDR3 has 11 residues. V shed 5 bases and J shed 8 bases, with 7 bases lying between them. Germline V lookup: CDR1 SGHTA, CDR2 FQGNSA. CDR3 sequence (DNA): TGTGCCAGCAGCCCTGGGGACACCATATATTTT. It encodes CASSPGDTIYF.

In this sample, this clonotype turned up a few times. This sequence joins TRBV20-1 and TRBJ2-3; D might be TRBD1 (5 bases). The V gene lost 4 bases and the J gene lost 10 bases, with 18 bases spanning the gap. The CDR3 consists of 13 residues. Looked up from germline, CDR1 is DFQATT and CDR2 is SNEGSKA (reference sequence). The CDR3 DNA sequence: TGCAGTGCTACTCTGGGGCCAGGAGACGCGCAGTATTTT. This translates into CSATLGPGDAQYF.

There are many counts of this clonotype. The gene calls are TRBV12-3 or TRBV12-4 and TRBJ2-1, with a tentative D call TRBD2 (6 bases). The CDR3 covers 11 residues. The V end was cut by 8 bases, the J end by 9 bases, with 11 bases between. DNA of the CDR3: TGTGCCAGCTGGAGGGATGGTGAGCAGTTCTTC. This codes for CASWRDGEQFF.

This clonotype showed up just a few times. The CDR3 here is CASSSGTANSPLHF. Here the CDR3 DNA reads TGCGCCAGCAGCTCCGGGACAGCAAATTCACCCCTCCACTTT. The V call is TRBV5-1, the J call TRBJ1-6; 7 bases agree with TRBD1. Trimming at V came to 3 bases and at J to 7 bases, leaving 4 bases not matched to a gene. Per germline, CDR1 SGHRS and CDR2 YFSETQ. The CDR3 is 14 residues long.

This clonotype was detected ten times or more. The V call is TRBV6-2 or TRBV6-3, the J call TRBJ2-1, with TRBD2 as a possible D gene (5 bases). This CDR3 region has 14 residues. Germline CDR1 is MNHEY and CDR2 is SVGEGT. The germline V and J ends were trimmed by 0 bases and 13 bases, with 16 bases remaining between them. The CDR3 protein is CASSYSRGTGSQFF. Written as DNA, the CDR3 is TGTGCCAGCAGTTACTCCCGGGGAACGGGGTCCCAGTTCTTC.

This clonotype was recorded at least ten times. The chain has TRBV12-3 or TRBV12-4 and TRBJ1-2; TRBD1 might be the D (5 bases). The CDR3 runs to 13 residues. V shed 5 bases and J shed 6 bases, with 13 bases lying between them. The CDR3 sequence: CASSTSRGNGYTF. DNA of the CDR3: TGTGCCAGCAGTACCTCGCGGGGGAATGGCTACACCTTC.

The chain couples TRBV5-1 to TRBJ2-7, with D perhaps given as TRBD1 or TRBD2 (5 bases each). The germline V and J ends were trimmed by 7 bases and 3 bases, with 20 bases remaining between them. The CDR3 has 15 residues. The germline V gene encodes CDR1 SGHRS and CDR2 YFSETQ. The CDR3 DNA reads TGCGCCAGCGCCAAGGACACGGGCGGGTACTACGAGCAGTACTTC. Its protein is CASAKDTGGYYEQYF.

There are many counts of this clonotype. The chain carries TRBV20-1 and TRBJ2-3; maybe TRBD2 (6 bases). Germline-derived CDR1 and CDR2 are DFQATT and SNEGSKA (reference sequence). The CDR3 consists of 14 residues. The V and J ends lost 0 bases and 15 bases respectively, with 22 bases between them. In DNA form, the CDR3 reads TGCAGTGCTAGAGATCGGGGGTCAGGGAGCGCTATCTATTTT. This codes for CSARDRGSGSAIYF.

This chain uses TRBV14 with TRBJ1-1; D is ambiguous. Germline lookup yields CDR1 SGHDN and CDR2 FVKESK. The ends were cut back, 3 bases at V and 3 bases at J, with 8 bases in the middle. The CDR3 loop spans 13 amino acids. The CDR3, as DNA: TGTGCCAGCAGCCAGGGTACGGACACTGAAGCTTTCTTT. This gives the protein CASSQGTDTEAFF.

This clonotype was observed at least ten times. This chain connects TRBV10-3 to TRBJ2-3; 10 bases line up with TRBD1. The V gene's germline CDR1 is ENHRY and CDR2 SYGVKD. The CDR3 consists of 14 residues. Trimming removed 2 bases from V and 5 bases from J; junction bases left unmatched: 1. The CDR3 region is CAISEDRGQDTQYF. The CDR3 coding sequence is TGTGCCATCAGTGAGGACAGGGGGCAAGATACGCAGTATTTT.

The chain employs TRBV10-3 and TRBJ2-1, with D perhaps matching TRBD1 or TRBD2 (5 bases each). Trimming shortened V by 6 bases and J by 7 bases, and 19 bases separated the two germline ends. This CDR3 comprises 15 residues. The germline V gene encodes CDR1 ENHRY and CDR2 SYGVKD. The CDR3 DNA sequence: TGTGCCATCAGCTCCGGGACCCCATTTGGGAATGAGCAGTTCTTC. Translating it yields CAISSGTPFGNEQFF.

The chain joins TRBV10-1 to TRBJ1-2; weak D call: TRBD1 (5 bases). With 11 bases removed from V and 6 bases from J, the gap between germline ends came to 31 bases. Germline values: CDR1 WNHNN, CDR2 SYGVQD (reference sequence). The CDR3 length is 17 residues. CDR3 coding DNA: TGCGCCCGCGAGTCCCCCGGGACCGCAATCACAGATGATGGCTACACCTTC. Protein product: CARESPGTAITDDGYTF.

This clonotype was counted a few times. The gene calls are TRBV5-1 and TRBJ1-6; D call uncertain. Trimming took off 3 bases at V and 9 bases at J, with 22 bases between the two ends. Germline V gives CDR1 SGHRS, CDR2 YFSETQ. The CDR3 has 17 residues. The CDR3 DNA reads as TGCGCCAGCAGCTCTACCAACGGGGTTCTAGGAGGTTCACCCCTCCACTTT. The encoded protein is CASSSTNGVLGGSPLHF.

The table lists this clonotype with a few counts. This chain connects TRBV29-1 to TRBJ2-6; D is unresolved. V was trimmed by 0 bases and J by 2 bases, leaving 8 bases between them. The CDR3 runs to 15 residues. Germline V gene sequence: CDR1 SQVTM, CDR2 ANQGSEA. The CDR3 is CSVEEVRPGANVLTF. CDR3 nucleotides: TGCAGCGTTGAAGAAGTCAGACCTGGGGCCAACGTCCTGACTTTC.

The CDR3: CASSQLNRRNYGYTF. In nucleotides, the CDR3 is TGTGCCAGCAGCCAACTAAACAGGAGAAACTATGGCTACACCTTC. The chain has TRBV7-9 and TRBJ1-2, with D maybe TRBD1 (5 bases). Germline CDR1 is SEHNR and CDR2 is FQNEAQ (reference sequence). V was shortened by 5 bases and J by 2 bases, with 15 bases between the two germline ends. The CDR3 is 15 residues long.

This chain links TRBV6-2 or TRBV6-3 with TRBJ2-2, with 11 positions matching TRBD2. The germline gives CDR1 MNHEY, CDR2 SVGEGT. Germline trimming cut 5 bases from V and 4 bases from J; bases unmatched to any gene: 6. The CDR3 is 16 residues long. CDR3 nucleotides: TGTGCCAGCAGTCGAACTAGCGGGAGTGGCACCGGGGAGCTGTTTTTT. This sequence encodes CASSRTSGSGTGELFF.

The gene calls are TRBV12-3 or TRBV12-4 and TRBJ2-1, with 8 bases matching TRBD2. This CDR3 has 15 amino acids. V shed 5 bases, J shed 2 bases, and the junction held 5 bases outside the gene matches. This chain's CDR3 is CASSEREKAYNEQFF. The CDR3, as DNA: TGTGCCAGCAGTGAGCGGGAGAAAGCCTACAATGAGCAGTTCTTC.